This T cell receptor beta chain came from a study of graft-versus-host responses after intestinal transplantation. Overall study context: Anti-thymocyte globulin induction preceded around 3 years of tacrolimus and steroid maintenance in all recipients.

Profiled with immunoSEQ multiplex PCR; TCRdb holds only in-frame clones, not every one. The sample includes 40,000 to 55,000 clones, 70% to 85% of them seen just once. The CDR3 totals 12 residues. With 2 bases removed from V and 7 bases from J, the gap between germline ends came to 8 bases. Germline CDR1 KGHSH, CDR2 LQKENI. With regard to this clone: No antigen is known for it.

The chain is built from TRBV18 and TRBJ1-2; D gene unclear. The TCR originated in a human donor who was the organ donor for an intestinal transplant. Material: unstimulated CD4+ T cells sorted from spleen or lymph node cells, obtained before transplant. CDR3 sequence: CASSPGYVGYTF. CDR3 DNA sequence: TGTGCCAGCTCACCAGGGTACGTTGGCTACACCTTC.